This TCR beta chain was captured by sequencing in a study of breast tumors, draining lymph nodes, adjacent tissues. This clonotype was found many times. As yet, its antigen is unknown. Breast cancer patients provided tissue from their axillary draining lymph nodes. Study results and caveats: Luminal-like breast cancer showed significantly higher tumor–nontumor repertoire similarity than basal-like.

Germline-derived CDR1 and CDR2 are GTSNPN and SVGIG (reference sequence). The CDR3 covers 16 residues. Trimming pared 8 bases from V and 5 bases from J, leaving 24 bases between. MiXCR, applied by TCRdb to the multiplex PCR reads, yields one record per CDR3 protein. The sample lists fewer than 250,000 distinct CDR3 sequences; roughly 32% were seen once. V and J are TRBV30 and TRBJ1-4; unclear D gene. This clonotype was sampled from a female donor with breast cancer. Some clones in this sample may be carry-over from other donors' samples. The sample comprised axillary lymph node tissue. The CDR3 sequence is CASSLSSTSINEKLFF. The DNA of the CDR3 is TGTGCCAGTTCATTATCGTCGACGTCCATAAATGAAAAACTGTTTTTT.